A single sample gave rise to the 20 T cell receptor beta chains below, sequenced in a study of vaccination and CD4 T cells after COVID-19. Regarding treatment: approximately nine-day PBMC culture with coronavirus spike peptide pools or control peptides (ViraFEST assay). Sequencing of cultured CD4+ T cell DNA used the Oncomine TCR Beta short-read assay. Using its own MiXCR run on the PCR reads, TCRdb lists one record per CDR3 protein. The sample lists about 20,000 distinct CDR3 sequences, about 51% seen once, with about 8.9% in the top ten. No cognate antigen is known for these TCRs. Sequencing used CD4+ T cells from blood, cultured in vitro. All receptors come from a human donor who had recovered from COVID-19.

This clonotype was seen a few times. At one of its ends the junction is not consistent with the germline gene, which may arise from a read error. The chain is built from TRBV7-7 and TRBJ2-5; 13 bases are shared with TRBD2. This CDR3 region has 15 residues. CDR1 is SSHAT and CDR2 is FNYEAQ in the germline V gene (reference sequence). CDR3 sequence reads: CASSYGLAGVETQYF. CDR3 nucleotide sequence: TGTGCTAGCAGCTACGGACTAGCGGGAGTAGAGACCCAGTACTTC.

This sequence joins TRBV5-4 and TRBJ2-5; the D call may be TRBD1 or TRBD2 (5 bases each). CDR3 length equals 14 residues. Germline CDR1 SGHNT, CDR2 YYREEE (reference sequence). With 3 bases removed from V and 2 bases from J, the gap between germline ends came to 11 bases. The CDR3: CASSSGTEQETQYF. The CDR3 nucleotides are TGTGCCAGCAGCTCAGGGACCGAACAAGAGACCCAGTACTTC.

Here the CDR3 reads CASSPSGTGVEKLFF. The CDR3 DNA is TGTGCCAGCAGCCCTTCTGGGACAGGAGTCGAAAAACTGTTTTTT. The chain carries TRBV7-2 and TRBJ1-4; TRBD1 agrees at 8 bases. CDR3 length: 15 residues. From germline, CDR1 is SGHTA and CDR2 FQGNSA. V dropped 5 bases and J dropped 8; count of bases not matched to a gene: 10. Using reference TRBV7-2 and TRBJ1-4 for the parts outside the CDR3, the full variable domain is GAGVSQSPSNKVTEKGKDVELRCDPISGHTALYWYRQSLGQGLEFLIYFQGNSAPDKSGLPSDRFSAERTGGSVSTLTIQRTQQEDSAVYLCASSPSGTGVEKLFFGSGTQLSVL.

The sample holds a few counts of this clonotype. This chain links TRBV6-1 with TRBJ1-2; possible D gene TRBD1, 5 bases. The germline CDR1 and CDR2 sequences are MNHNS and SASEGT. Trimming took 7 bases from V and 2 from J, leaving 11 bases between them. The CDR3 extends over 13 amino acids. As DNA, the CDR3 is TGTGCCAGCAACACCGGGACCAACTATGGCTACACCTTC. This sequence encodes CASNTGTNYGYTF.

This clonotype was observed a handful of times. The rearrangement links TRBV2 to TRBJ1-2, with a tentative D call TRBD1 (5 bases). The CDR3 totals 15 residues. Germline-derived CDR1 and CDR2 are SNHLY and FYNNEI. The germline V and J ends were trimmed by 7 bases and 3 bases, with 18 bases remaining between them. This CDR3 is CASIDGAGTHYGYTF. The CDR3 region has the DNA TGTGCCAGCATCGACGGGGCAGGGACGCACTATGGCTACACCTTC.

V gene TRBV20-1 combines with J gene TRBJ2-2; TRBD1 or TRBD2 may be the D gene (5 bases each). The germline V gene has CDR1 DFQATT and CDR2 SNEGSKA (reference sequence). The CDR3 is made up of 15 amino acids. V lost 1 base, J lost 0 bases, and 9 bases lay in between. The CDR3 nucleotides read TGCAGTGCTAGAGGGGGCGGGCCGAACACCGGGGAGCTGTTTTTT. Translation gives CSARGGGPNTGELFF.

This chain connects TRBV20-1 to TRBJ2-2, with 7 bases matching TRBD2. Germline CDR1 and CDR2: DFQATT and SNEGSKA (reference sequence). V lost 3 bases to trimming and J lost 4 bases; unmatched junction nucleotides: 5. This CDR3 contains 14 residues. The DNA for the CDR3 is TGCAGTGCTAGTCGGCGGGAGACCACCGGGGAGCTGTTTTTT. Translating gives CSASRRETTGELFF.

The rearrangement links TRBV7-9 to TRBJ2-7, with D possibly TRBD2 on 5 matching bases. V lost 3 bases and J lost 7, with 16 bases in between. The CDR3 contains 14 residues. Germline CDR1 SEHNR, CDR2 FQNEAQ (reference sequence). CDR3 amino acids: CASSFAQRAGEQYF. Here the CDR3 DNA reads TGTGCCAGCAGCTTTGCCCAGAGGGCCGGTGAGCAGTACTTC.

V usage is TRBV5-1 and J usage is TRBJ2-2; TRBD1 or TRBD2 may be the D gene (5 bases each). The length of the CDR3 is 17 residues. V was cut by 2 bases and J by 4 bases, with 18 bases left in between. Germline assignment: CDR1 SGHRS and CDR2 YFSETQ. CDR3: CASSFTLRTGPTGELFF. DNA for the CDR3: TGCGCCAGCAGCTTCACCCTGCGTACGGGACCCACCGGGGAGCTGTTTTTT.

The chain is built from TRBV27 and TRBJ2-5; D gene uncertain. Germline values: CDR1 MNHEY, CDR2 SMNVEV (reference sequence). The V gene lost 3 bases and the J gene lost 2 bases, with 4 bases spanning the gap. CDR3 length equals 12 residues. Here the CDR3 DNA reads TGTGCCAGCAGTTTTCGTCAAGAGACCCAGTACTTC. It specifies CASSFRQETQYF.

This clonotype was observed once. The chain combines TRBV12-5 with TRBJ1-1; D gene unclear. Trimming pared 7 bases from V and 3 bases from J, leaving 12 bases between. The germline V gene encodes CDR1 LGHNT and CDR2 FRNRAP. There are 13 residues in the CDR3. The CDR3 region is CASAPVEDTEAFF. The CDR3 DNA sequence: TGTGCTAGTGCCCCGGTTGAGGACACTGAAGCTTTCTTT.

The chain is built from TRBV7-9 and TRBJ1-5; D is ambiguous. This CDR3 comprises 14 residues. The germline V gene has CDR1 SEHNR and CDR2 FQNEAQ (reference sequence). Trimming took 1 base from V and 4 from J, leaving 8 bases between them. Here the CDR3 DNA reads TGTGCCAGCAGCTTAGATACTGGTAATCAGCCCCAGCATTTT. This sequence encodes CASSLDTGNQPQHF.

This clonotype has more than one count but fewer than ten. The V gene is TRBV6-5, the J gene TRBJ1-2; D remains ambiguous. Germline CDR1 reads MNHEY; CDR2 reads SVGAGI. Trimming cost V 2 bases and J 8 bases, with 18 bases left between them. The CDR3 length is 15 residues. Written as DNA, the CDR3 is TGTGCCAGCAGTTACACGCCCACAATAGAGAAGGGCTACACCTTC. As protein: CASSYTPTIEKGYTF.

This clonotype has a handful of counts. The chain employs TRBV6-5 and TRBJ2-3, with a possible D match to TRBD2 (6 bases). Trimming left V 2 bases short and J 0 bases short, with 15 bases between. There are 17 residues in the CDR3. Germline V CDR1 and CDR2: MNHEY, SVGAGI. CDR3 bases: TGTGCCAGCAGTTACCAAATAGCGGTAACTAGCACAGATACGCAGTATTTT. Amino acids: CASSYQIAVTSTDTQYF.

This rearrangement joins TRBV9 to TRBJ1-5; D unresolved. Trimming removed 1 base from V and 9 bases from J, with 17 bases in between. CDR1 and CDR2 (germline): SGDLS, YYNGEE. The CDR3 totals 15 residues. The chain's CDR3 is CASSVIRQALGPQHF. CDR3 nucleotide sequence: TGTGCCAGCAGCGTAATAAGGCAGGCCTTAGGGCCCCAGCATTTT.

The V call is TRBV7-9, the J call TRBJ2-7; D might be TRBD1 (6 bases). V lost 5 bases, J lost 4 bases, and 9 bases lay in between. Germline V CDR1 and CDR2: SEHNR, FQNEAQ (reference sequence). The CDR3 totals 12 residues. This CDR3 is CASSTQGYEQYF. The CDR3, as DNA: TGTGCCAGCAGCACACAGGGATACGAGCAGTACTTC.

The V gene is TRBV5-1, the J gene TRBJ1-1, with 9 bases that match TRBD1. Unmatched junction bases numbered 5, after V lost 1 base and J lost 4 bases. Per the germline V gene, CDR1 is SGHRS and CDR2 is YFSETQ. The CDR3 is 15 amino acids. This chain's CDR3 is CASSLTGQGVTEAFF. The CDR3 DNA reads TGCGCCAGCAGCTTGACGGGACAGGGAGTCACTGAAGCTTTCTTT.

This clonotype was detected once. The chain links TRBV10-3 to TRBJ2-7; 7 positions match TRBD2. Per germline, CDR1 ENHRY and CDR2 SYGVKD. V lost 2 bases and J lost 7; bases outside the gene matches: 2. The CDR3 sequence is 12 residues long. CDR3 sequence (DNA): TGTGCCATCAGTGAGCGGGGAGGGGAGCAGTACTTC. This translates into CAISERGGEQYF.

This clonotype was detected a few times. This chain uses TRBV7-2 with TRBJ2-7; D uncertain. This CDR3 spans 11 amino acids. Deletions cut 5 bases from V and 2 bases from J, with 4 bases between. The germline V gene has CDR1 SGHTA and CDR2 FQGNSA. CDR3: CASSAAYEQYF. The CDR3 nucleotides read TGTGCCAGCAGCGCCGCCTACGAGCAGTACTTC.

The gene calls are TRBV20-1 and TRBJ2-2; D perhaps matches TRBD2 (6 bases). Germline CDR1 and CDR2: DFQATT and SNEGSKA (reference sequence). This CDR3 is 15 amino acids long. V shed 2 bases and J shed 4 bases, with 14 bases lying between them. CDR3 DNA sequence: TGCAGTGCTAGACCGGGAGCCTTGGGCACCGGGGAGCTGTTTTTT. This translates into CSARPGALGTGELFF.